The rows below give T cell receptor beta chains drawn from one sample of a study of T-cell reconstitution after alpha-beta-depleted transplantation in children. Via MiXCR, TCRdb re-called the PCR reads, giving one row per CDR3 protein. Among approximately 520,000 distinct CDR3 sequences listed, about 31% were seen once. The specimen comprised PBMCs from the stem cell graft donor, sampled from the stem cell graft. The receptors were sampled from a human donor who donated a stem cell graft to a child with aplastic anemia. CDR3s include the opening cysteine and the closing phenylalanine or tryptophan. A D gene is named only where the DNA matches it firmly. Only some rows state a clone size, as once, few, many or a class for expanded clones.

V,J,D,size,DNA,CDR3
TRBV20-1,TRBJ2-1,TRBD2,few,TGCAGTGCTAGACCCGGGACTAGCGGAGACAATGAGCAGTTCTTC,CSARPGTSGDNEQFF
TRBV20-1,TRBJ2-1,TRBD2,few,TGCAGTGCTTTAATAAGCGGGGGCTCCTACAATGAGCAGTTCTTC,CSALISGGSYNEQFF
TRBV5-1,TRBJ2-6,TRBD1,.,TGCGCCAGCAGTTTAGGGACAGGGGAATATGGGGCCAACGTCCTGACTTTC,CASSLGTGEYGANVLTF
TRBV6-2/TRBV6-3,TRBJ2-1,.,few,TGTGCCAGCAAGACTAACTACAATGAGCAGTTCTTC,CASKTNYNEQFF
TRBV9,TRBJ2-3,.,.,TGTGCCAGCAGCGAATCCGGGACCCTGGGCACAGATACGCAGTATTTT,CASSESGTLGTDTQYF
TRBV7-2,TRBJ2-1,TRBD1,.,TGTGCCAGCAGCCTAGACAGGGTTGAGCAGTTCTTC,CASSLDRVEQFF
TRBV5-1,TRBJ2-3,.,few,TGCGCCAGCAGCTCTGGCGGGGATGGAGACACAGATACGCAGTATTTT,CASSSGGDGDTDTQYF
TRBV12-5,TRBJ1-3,.,few,TGTGCTAGTGGTTTGGTCGTTACAGGTCGCCCCTCTGGAAACACCATATATTTT,CASGLVVTGRPSGNTIYF
TRBV6-2/TRBV6-3,TRBJ2-5,TRBD2,.,TGTGCCAGCAGTTACTCGGGTATAGCGGGAGGGTATGGTTTGCAAGAGACCCAGTACTTC,CASSYSGIAGGYGLQETQYF
TRBV7-8,TRBJ2-1,TRBD2,.,TGTGCCAGCAGCAAAAGAGGGGTAGCGGGAGGTTTGAATGAGCAGTTCTTC,CASSKRGVAGGLNEQFF
TRBV6-1,TRBJ2-5,.,.,TGTGCCAGCAGTGTCATCACTCAAGAGACCCAGTACTTC,CASSVITQETQYF
TRBV6-5,TRBJ2-2,.,few,TGTGCCAGCAGTTCCACAGTGGGAGCGGGCGGGGAGCTGTTTTTT,CASSSTVGAGGELFF
TRBV6-1,TRBJ1-4,TRBD1,few,TGTGCCAGCAGCAAAGACAGGGGACATGAAAAACTGTTTTTT,CASSKDRGHEKLFF
TRBV29-1,TRBJ2-7,.,.,TGCAGCGTTAAAACTAGGGCTGAGGAGCAGTACTTC,CSVKTRAEEQYF
TRBV4-3,TRBJ2-7,.,.,TGCGCCAGCAGCCAAGATATAACCTACGAGCAGTACTTC,CASSQDITYEQYF
TRBV20-1,TRBJ1-4,TRBD1,.,TGCAGTGCTACCCGGACAGGGGCCACTAATGAAAAACTGTTTTTT,CSATRTGATNEKLFF
TRBV7-2,TRBJ1-5,.,many,TGTGCCAGCTCCCAGGGACCTGGGCAGTGGCAGCCCCAGCATTTT,CASSQGPGQWQPQHF
TRBV12-3/TRBV12-4,TRBJ2-1,.,few,TGTGCCAGCAGCTTACACCAGGGGTACAATGAGCAGTTCTTC,CASSLHQGYNEQFF
TRBV10-3,TRBJ1-1,.,.,TGTGCCGCCCAGCGGGGGGGGTTTGAATTGAACACTGAAGCTTTCTTT,CAAQRGGFELNTEAFF
TRBV20-1,TRBJ1-2,TRBD1,.,TGCAGTGGCTCAGGGGGCGGAAACTATGGCTACACCTTC,CSGSGGGNYGYTF
TRBV30,TRBJ1-3,.,few,TGTGCCTGGAGTGTACGGGGTAGGGGATCTGGAAACACCATATATTTT,CAWSVRGRGSGNTIYF
TRBV4-3,TRBJ1-1,.,.,TGCGCCAGCAGCCAGGACTTTGGGGAAGCTTTCTTT,CASSQDFGEAFF
TRBV20-1,TRBJ1-2,TRBD1,.,TGCAGTGCTATGGACAGGGGGATCGGCTACACCTTC,CSAMDRGIGYTF
TRBV12-3/TRBV12-4,TRBJ1-2,.,.,TGTGCCAGCAGTTTGTTCCAGAACCCTTATGGCTACACCTTC,CASSLFQNPYGYTF
TRBV20-1,TRBJ2-5,TRBD1,few,TGCAGTGCTAGACCCACAGGGGAGTGGGCCCAGTACTTC,CSARPTGEWAQYF
TRBV20-1,TRBJ1-1,TRBD1,.,TGCAGTGCCCCCCTGGGGACAGCGCTCATGAACACTGAAGCTTTCTTT,CSAPLGTALMNTEAFF
TRBV6-2/TRBV6-3,TRBJ1-1,.,.,TGTGCCAGCAGTTACGAAACGAGGAACACTGAAGCTTTCTTT,CASSYETRNTEAFF
TRBV7-6,TRBJ2-1,TRBD2,.,TGTGCCAGCAGTCATATAGCGGGAGAACGCTCCTACAATGAGCAGTTCTTC,CASSHIAGERSYNEQFF
TRBV5-1,TRBJ1-1,TRBD1,.,TGCGCCAGCAGCGCTACAGGGGGTTCAAATGAAGCTTTCTTT,CASSATGGSNEAFF
TRBV29-1,TRBJ1-2,.,.,TGCAGCGTCGCCAATACGGGGTATGGCTACACCTTC,CSVANTGYGYTF
TRBV28,TRBJ2-4,TRBD1,few,TGTGCCAGCAGTTTCAGGGGGCGTGACATTCAGTACTTC,CASSFRGRDIQYF
TRBV7-9,TRBJ2-1,TRBD1,few,TGTGCCAGCAGCTCTACAGGGGATCGGTTCAATGAGCAGTTCTTC,CASSSTGDRFNEQFF
TRBV6-5,TRBJ1-1,TRBD1,.,TGTGCCAGCAGTTACTCGGCGGGAGGGGGCAAGGCTGAAGCTTTCTTT,CASSYSAGGGKAEAFF
TRBV20-1,TRBJ1-2,.,few,TGCAGTGCTAGACCAGGGAGGAAGGATGGCTACACCTTC,CSARPGRKDGYTF
TRBV6-1,TRBJ2-3,.,few,TGTGCCAGCAGTGGGGGAATCCTGGGATTTTTAGATACGCAGTATTTT,CASSGGILGFLDTQYF
TRBV11-3,TRBJ2-3,.,once,TGTGCCAGCAGCCCCCGGTGGGACACAGATACGCAGTATTTT,CASSPRWDTDTQYF
TRBV7-2,TRBJ2-5,TRBD2,few,TGTGCCAGCAGCGCCGGACTAGCGATAGAGACCCAGTACTTC,CASSAGLAIETQYF
TRBV4-3,TRBJ1-1,.,.,TGCGCCAGCAGCCAAGATCATGGCGGGGGCTGGAACACTGAAGCTTTCTTT,CASSQDHGGGWNTEAFF
TRBV3-1,TRBJ2-5,TRBD1,.,TGTGCCAGCAGCCGAATGATAACCGGGACAGGGAAGACCCAGTACTTC,CASSRMITGTGKTQYF
TRBV6-1,TRBJ2-2,TRBD2,.,TGTGCCAGCAGTGAAGCGCAGGGGCGCTGGGGACTAGCGGCCACCGGGGAGCTGTTTTTT,CASSEAQGRWGLAATGELFF
TRBV19,TRBJ1-5,.,.,TGTGCCAGTAGTGCGTGGGGCGGCCAGCCCCAGCATTTT,CASSAWGGQPQHF